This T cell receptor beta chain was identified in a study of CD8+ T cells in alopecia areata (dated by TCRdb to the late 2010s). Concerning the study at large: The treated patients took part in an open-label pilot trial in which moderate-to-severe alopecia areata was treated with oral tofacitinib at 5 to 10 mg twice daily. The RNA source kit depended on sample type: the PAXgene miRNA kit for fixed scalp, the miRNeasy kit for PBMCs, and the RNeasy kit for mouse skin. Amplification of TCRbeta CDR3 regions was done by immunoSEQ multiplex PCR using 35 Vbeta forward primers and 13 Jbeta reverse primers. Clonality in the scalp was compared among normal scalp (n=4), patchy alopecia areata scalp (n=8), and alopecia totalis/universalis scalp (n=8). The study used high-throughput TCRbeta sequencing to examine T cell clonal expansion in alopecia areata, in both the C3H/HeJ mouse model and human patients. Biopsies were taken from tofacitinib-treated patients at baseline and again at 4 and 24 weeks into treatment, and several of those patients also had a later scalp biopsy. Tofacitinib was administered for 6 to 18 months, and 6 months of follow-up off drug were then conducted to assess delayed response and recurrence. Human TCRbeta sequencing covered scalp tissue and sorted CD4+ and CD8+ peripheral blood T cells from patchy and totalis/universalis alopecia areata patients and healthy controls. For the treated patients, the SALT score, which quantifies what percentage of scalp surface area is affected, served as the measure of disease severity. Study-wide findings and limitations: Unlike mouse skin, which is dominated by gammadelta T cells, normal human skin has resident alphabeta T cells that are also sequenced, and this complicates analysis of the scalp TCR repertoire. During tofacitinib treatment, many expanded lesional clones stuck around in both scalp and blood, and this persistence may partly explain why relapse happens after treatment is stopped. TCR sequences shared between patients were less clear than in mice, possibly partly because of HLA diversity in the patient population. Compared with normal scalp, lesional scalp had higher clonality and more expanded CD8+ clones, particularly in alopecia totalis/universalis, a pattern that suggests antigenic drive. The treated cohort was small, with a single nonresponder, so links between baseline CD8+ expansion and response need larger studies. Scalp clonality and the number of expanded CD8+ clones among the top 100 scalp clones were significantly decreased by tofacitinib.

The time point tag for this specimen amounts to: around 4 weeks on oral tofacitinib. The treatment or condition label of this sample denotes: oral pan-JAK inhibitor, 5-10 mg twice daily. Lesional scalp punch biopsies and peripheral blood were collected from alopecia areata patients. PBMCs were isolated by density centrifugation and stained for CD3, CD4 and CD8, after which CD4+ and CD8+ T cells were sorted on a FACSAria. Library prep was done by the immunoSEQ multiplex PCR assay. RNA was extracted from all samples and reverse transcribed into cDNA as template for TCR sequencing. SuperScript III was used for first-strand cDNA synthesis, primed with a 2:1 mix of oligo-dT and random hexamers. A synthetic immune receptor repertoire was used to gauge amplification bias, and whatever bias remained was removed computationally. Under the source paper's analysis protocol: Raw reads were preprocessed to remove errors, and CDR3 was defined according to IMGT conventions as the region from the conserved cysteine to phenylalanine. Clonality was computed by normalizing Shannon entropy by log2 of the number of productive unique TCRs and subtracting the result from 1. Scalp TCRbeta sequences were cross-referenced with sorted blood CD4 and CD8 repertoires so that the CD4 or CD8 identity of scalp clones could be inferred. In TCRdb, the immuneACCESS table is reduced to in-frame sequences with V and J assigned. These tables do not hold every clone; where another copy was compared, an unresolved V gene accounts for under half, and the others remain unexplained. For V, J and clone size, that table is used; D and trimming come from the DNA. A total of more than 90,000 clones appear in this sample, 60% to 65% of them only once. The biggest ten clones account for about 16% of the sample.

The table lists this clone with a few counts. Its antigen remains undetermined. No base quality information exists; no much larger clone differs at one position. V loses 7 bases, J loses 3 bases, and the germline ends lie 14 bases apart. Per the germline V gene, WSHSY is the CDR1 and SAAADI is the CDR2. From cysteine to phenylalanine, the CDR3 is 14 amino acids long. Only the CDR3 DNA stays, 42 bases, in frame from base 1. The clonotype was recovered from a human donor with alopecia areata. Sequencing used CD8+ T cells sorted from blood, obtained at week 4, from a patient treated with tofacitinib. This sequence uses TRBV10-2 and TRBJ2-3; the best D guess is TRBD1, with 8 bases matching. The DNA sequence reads TGCGCCAGCACTGACAGGGGAGGGACAGATACGCAGTATTTT. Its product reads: CASTDRGGTDTQYF.